A selection of T cell receptor beta chains follows, all from one sample in a study of identical twins. A single record per CDR3 protein comes from TCRdb applying MiXCR to the 5' RACE reads. The sample has over 200,000 distinct CDR3 sequences, 6% to 7% seen once. This same sample was also part of a study on T cells expressing NK-cell markers.

The sample was CD8+ T cells sorted from blood. These receptors originate from a woman aged 18 to 35 in good health. Both conserved end residues are part of each CDR3. A D gene is named only where the DNA matches it firmly. Rows may omit the clone size; those that give it use once, few, many or a size class.

size: NA; V: TRBV9; D: NA; J: TRBJ2-5; CDR3: CASSVLDGETQYF; DNA: TGTGCCAGCAGCGTATTAGATGGAGAGACCCAGTACTTC
size: many; V: TRBV7-9; D: NA; J: TRBJ2-7; CDR3: CASSLKFYEQYF; DNA: TGTGCCAGCAGCTTAAAATTCTACGAGCAGTACTTC
size: few; V: TRBV12-3/TRBV12-4; D: NA; J: TRBJ1-3; CDR3: CASISQGSGNTIYF; DNA: TGTGCCAGCATTTCACAGGGCTCTGGAAACACCATATATTTT
size: NA; V: TRBV2; D: NA; J: TRBJ1-1; CDR3: CATLGDEAFF; DNA: TGTGCCACTCTCGGAGATGAAGCTTTCTTT
size: many; V: TRBV27; D: NA; J: TRBJ2-7; CDR3: CASSLSAPYEQYF; DNA: TGTGCCAGCAGTTTATCAGCCCCCTACGAGCAGTACTTC
size: many; V: TRBV27; D: NA; J: TRBJ1-2; CDR3: CASSYTEISKDGYTF; DNA: TGTGCCAGCAGCTATACAGAGATCAGTAAAGATGGCTACACCTTC
size: NA; V: TRBV2; D: TRBD2; J: TRBJ2-7; CDR3: CASRGEKRGDYEQYF; DNA: TGTGCCAGCAGGGGGGAAAAGCGGGGGGACTACGAGCAGTACTTC
size: NA; V: TRBV9; D: TRBD1; J: TRBJ2-7; CDR3: CASSVGWEGQGRYEQYF; DNA: TGTGCCAGCAGCGTAGGATGGGAAGGACAGGGGAGGTACGAGCAGTACTTC
size: many; V: TRBV12-3/TRBV12-4; D: TRBD1; J: TRBJ1-2; CDR3: CASSPRQGAFYGYTF; DNA: TGTGCCAGCAGTCCGCGACAGGGAGCCTTTTATGGCTACACCTTC
size: few; V: TRBV10-3; D: NA; J: TRBJ2-7; CDR3: CAISESEEFYEQYF; DNA: TGTGCCATCAGTGAGTCAGAGGAGTTCTACGAGCAGTACTTC
size: few; V: TRBV19; D: NA; J: TRBJ2-6; CDR3: CASSLGFPGANVLTF; DNA: TGTGCCAGTAGTCTAGGGTTTCCTGGGGCCAACGTCCTGACTTTC
size: few; V: TRBV9; D: NA; J: TRBJ2-3; CDR3: CASSPGARTTDTQYF; DNA: TGTGCCAGCTCCCCAGGAGCGAGGACCACAGATACGCAGTATTTT
size: many; V: TRBV12-3/TRBV12-4; D: TRBD2; J: TRBJ2-2; CDR3: CASSWLGLGSGELFF; DNA: TGTGCCAGCAGTTGGTTGGGACTAGGATCCGGGGAGCTGTTTTTT